Each of the 28 T cell receptor beta chains below was sequenced from the same sample in a study of blood T cell repertoires in COVID-19. Method: immunoSEQ multiplex PCR; TCRdb's copy keeps in-frame clones and lacks some. This table has about 430,000 clones, roughly nine tenths appearing once. The specimen sequenced was PBMCs or T cells enriched from blood (not recorded which). The receptor set was obtained from a man between 25 and 39 years old who had recovered from COVID-19.

The V call is TRBV7-8, the J call TRBJ2-7; D call uncertain. Germline V gene sequence: CDR1 SGHVS, CDR2 FQNEAQ. The CDR3 consists of 15 residues. V lost 5 bases, J lost 0 bases, and 14 bases lay in between. CDR3 bases: TGTGCCAGCAGCAAATCCAGAAGAAGCTCCTACGAGCAGTACTTC. Translation: CASSKSRRSSYEQYF. Looking up the rest from reference TRBV7-8 and TRBJ2-7 gives the full variable domain: GAGVSQSPRYKVAKRGQDVALRCDPISGHVSLFWYQQALGQGPEFLTYFQNEAQLDKSGLPSDRFFAERPEGSVSTLKIQRTQQEDSAVYLCASSKSRRSSYEQYFGPGTRLTVT.

The chain uses TRBV7-2 and TRBJ1-1; 8 nucleotides align to TRBD1. After removal of 0 bases from V and 4 bases from J, the junction contained 4 bases not matched to a gene. The CDR3 runs to 15 residues. Germline V gene sequence: CDR1 SGHTA, CDR2 FQGNSA. CDR3 residues: CASSLADRVSTEAFF. In nucleotides, the CDR3 is TGTGCCAGCAGCTTAGCGGACAGGGTGAGCACTGAAGCTTTCTTT. The entire variable domain, with the rest obtained from reference TRBV7-2 and TRBJ1-1, is as follows: GAGVSQSPSNKVTEKGKDVELRCDPISGHTALYWYRQSLGQGLEFLIYFQGNSAPDKSGLPSDRFSAERTGGSVSTLTIQRTQQEDSAVYLCASSLADRVSTEAFFGQGTRLTVV.

Notes on this clone: Within the sample, other DNA sequences also encode this same CDR3. The chain is built from TRBV3-1 (or the pseudogene TRBV3-2) and TRBJ1-5, with D tentatively TRBD1 (5 bases). CDR3 size: 14 residues. The germline V gene encodes CDR1 LGHDT and CDR2 YNNKEL (reference sequence). Trimming took 4 bases from V and 3 from J, leaving 10 bases between them. CDR3 DNA sequence: TGTGCCAGCAGCCCGGCAGGGAACAATCAGCCCCAGCATTTT. Translating gives CASSPAGNNQPQHF.

V is TRBV3-1 (or the pseudogene TRBV3-2) and J is TRBJ1-3; 7 nucleotides agree with TRBD1. J lost 0 bases, V lost 2 bases, and 10 bases had no gene match. CDR3 length: 18 amino acids. Germline V gene data show CDR1 as LGHDT and CDR2 as YNNKEL (reference sequence). CDR3 loop: CASSQSPGQSLSGNTIYF. Written as DNA, the CDR3 is TGTGCCAGCAGCCAATCCCCGGGACAGTCCCTCTCTGGAAACACCATATATTTT.

A single count supports this clone. The chain combines TRBV27 with TRBJ1-4, with TRBD1 matching over 8 bases. The CDR3 sequence is 19 residues long. The V segment lost 6 bases and the J segment 0 bases; nucleotides outside the gene matches: 15. CDR1 and CDR2 (germline): MNHEY, SMNVEV (reference sequence). CDR3 DNA sequence: TGTGCCAGCAGACCAGGGGGCGCGGGGTTGTCCGCAACTAATGAAAAACTGTTTTTT. Its protein product is CASRPGGAGLSATNEKLFF.

The V and J genes are TRBV28 and TRBJ1-6; 8 bases are a match to TRBD1. CDR1 MDHEN and CDR2 SYDVKM come from the germline V gene. After removal of 4 bases from V and 10 bases from J, the junction contained 9 bases not matched to a gene. The CDR3 consists of 15 residues. The CDR3, as DNA: TGTGCCAGCAGTTCCACTCAGGGGGCATTCTCACCCCTCCACTTT. Its protein product is CASSSTQGAFSPLHF.

This sequence joins TRBV5-1 and TRBJ2-7; maybe TRBD2 (5 bases). Trimming shortened V by 0 bases and J by 9 bases, and 13 bases separated the two germline ends. The CDR3 totals 13 residues. The germline V gene has CDR1 SGHRS and CDR2 YFSETQ. CDR3 sequence: CASSLVPTRGQYF. The CDR3 DNA reads as TGCGCCAGCAGCTTGGTGCCAACTAGAGGGCAGTACTTC.

This clone appeared once. V is TRBV7-9 and J is TRBJ1-5; D unresolved. V dropped 5 bases and J dropped 7 bases, with 6 bases sitting between them. The CDR3 has 11 amino acids. CDR1 and CDR2 from the germline V gene are SEHNR and FQNEAQ (reference sequence). The CDR3 loop reads CASSRWQPQHF. CDR3 nucleotides: TGTGCCAGCAGCCGGTGGCAGCCCCAGCATTTT.

V is TRBV2 and J is TRBJ1-2; tentative D call: TRBD1 (6 bases). With 6 bases removed from V and 2 bases from J, the gap between germline ends came to 13 bases. CDR1 is SNHLY, CDR2 FYNNEI, per germline. The CDR3 length is 14 residues. The CDR3 spells CASRQRDRNYGYTF. CDR3 DNA: TGTGCCAGCAGGCAGCGAGACAGGAACTATGGCTACACCTTC.

The rearrangement uses TRBV5-1 and TRBJ1-2; 9 bases map to TRBD1. V was pared by 2 bases and J by 2 bases, with 7 bases of the junction left unmatched. The CDR3 length is 16 residues. The germline CDR1 and CDR2 sequences are SGHRS and YFSETQ. CDR3 nucleotides: TGCGCCAGCAGCTTCGGGACAGGGTCAACAAACTATGGCTACACCTTC. Translated: CASSFGTGSTNYGYTF.

The chain carries TRBV11-2 and TRBJ2-2; tentative D call: TRBD2 (6 bases). Looked up from germline, CDR1 is SGHAT and CDR2 is FQNNGV. The CDR3 consists of 16 residues. V dropped 1 base and J dropped 6 bases, with 15 bases sitting between them. CDR3 sequence: CASSLVPGVGAGELFF. The CDR3 DNA reads TGTGCCAGCAGCTTAGTTCCGGGAGTGGGTGCCGGGGAGCTGTTTTTT. Supplemented by reference TRBV11-2 and TRBJ2-2, the full variable domain reads EAGVAQSPRYKIIEKRQSVAFWCNPISGHATLYWYQQILGQGPKLLIQFQNNGVVDDSQLPKDRFSAERLKGVDSTLKIQPAKLEDSAVYLCASSLVPGVGAGELFFGEGSRLTVL.

This clone was observed once. The chain employs TRBV19 and TRBJ2-1; 7 bases are shared with TRBD2. J lost 4 bases, V lost 0 bases, and 6 bases had no gene match. Germline V gene data show CDR1 as LNHDA and CDR2 as SQIVND (reference sequence). The CDR3 covers 16 residues. CDR3 in DNA: TGTGCCAGTAGTATAGATCAGACTAGCCTTTACAATGAGCAGTTCTTC. This gives the protein CASSIDQTSLYNEQFF.

V and J are TRBV5-1 and TRBJ2-1; 9 nucleotides match TRBD2. V gave up 4 bases and J gave up 7 bases; unmatched junction bases: 6. CDR1 is SGHRS, CDR2 YFSETQ, per germline. CDR3 size: 14 residues. CDR3 in amino acids: CASSPLAGKNEQFF. As DNA, the CDR3 is TGCGCCAGCAGCCCCCTAGCGGGAAAAAATGAGCAGTTCTTC.

V and J are TRBV11-2 and TRBJ2-7; TRBD2 matches 10 bases. CDR1 is SGHAT and CDR2 is FQNNGV in the germline V gene. J lost 4 bases, V lost 2 bases, and 2 bases had no gene match. The CDR3 is 14 residues long. For the CDR3, the DNA is TGTGCCAGCAGCTTAACAGCGGGGGGGTACGAGCAGTACTTC. Translating it yields CASSLTAGGYEQYF.

V usage is TRBV24-1 and J usage is TRBJ2-4, with D possibly TRBD2 on 6 matching bases. Germline V CDR1 and CDR2: KGHDR, SFDVKD. V lost 6 bases to trimming and J lost 7 bases, with 12 bases between them. CDR3 length equals 13 residues. CDR3 in amino acids: CATSSGGTNIQYF. The CDR3 nucleotides are TGTGCCACCAGTTCTGGAGGGACGAACATTCAGTACTTC.

This rearrangement joins TRBV9 to TRBJ1-5; 7 bases line up with TRBD1. The germline gives CDR1 SGDLS, CDR2 YYNGEE. The CDR3 runs to 15 residues. J lost 1 base, V lost 4 bases, and 5 bases had no gene match. The CDR3 nucleotides read TGTGCCAGCAGCTTCAGGGGGGAGAGCAATCAGCCCCAGCATTTT. It encodes CASSFRGESNQPQHF.

Concerning this clone itself: One end of the junction fails to match germline, which may point to a read error. J is TRBJ2-7 and V is TRBV6-5, with 7 bases fitting TRBD1. The CDR3 consists of 14 residues. In germline, CDR1 is MNHEY, CDR2 SVGAGI. The CDR3 DNA reads TGTGCCACCAGTCGTGAGACAGGGACCTACGAGCAGTACTTC. It codes for CATSRETGTYEQYF.

V is TRBV3-1 (or the pseudogene TRBV3-2) and J is TRBJ1-5; D is undetermined. This CDR3 is 16 amino acids long. The germline V gene has CDR1 LGHDT and CDR2 YNNKEL (reference sequence). V lost 0 bases and J lost 2, with 11 bases in between. The CDR3 loop is CASSQEVGRGNQPQHF. The CDR3 DNA follows: TGTGCCAGCAGCCAAGAGGTAGGGAGGGGCAATCAGCCCCAGCATTTT.

The V and J genes are TRBV5-1 and TRBJ2-5; a possible D gene is TRBD1 (7 bases). Trimming left V 5 bases short and J 2 bases short, with 10 bases between. Germline V gene data show CDR1 as SGHRS and CDR2 as YFSETQ. CDR3 length: 13 residues. CDR3 nucleotides: TGCGCCAGCAGGCGGGACAGACAAGAGACCCAGTACTTC. Protein product: CASRRDRQETQYF.

The chain combines TRBV10-2 with TRBJ2-1, with TRBD2 identical over 11 bases. This CDR3 is built from 14 residues. V lost 8 bases to trimming and J lost 5 bases; unmatched junction nucleotides: 5. Germline V gene lookup returns CDR1 WSHSY and CDR2 SAAADI. This CDR3 reads CASYGLAGNNEQFF. In DNA form, the CDR3 reads TGCGCCAGCTACGGACTAGCGGGCAACAATGAGCAGTTCTTC.

This CDR3 reads CASSRDRNNSPLHF. The CDR3 nucleotides read TGTGCCAGCAGCCGGGACAGAAATAATTCACCCCTCCACTTT. The chain combines TRBV7-9 with TRBJ1-6, with 7 bases identical to TRBD1. The V gene's germline CDR1 is SEHNR and CDR2 FQNEAQ (reference sequence). This CDR3 has 14 amino acids. J was trimmed by 5 bases and V by 5 bases; bases with no gene match: 3.

This sequence joins TRBV11-3 and TRBJ2-5; the D gene is possibly TRBD2 (8 bases). The CDR3 is 14 residues long. The V gene lost 4 bases and the J gene lost 3 bases, with 12 bases spanning the gap. CDR1 and CDR2 from the germline V gene are SGHNT and YENEEA. CDR3 loop: CASSSGGTEETQYF. As DNA, the CDR3 is TGTGCCAGCAGCTCGGGAGGGACAGAAGAGACCCAGTACTTC. Supplemented by reference TRBV11-3 and TRBJ2-5, the full variable domain reads EAGVVQSPRYKIIEKKQPVAFWCNPISGHNTLYWYLQNLGQGPELLIRYENEEAVDDSQLPKDRFSAERLKGVDSTLKIQPAELGDSAVYLCASSSGGTEETQYFGPGTRLLVL.

The chain has TRBV19 and TRBJ2-7; TRBD2 is a possible D gene (6 bases). The germline CDR1 and CDR2 sequences are LNHDA and SQIVND (reference sequence). V lost 5 bases to trimming and J lost 4 bases, with 12 bases between them. CDR3 size: 13 residues. The CDR3 is CASSAGSTYEQYF. For the CDR3, the DNA is TGTGCCAGTAGTGCGGGGTCCACTTACGAGCAGTACTTC.

The CDR3 DNA is TGTGCCAGCAGTTTAAGACAGGGGAAGGGGACTGAAGCTTTCTTT. Its protein product is CASSLRQGKGTEAFF. The rearrangement joins TRBV27 to TRBJ1-1; 8 bases fit TRBD1. The J segment lost 5 bases and the V segment lost 2 bases, leaving 7 bases of the junction unmatched. The CDR3 contains 15 residues. Germline V gene sequence: CDR1 MNHEY, CDR2 SMNVEV (reference sequence).

This rearrangement joins TRBV3-1 (or the pseudogene TRBV3-2) to TRBJ2-3; 10 bases align to TRBD2. The CDR3 is 15 amino acids. With 4 bases clipped from V and 5 bases from J, the junction kept 6 bases outside the gene matches. Germline V CDR1 and CDR2: LGHDT, YNNKEL (reference sequence). The CDR3 DNA reads TGTGCCAGCAGCCTTCTAGCGGGAGTAGGAGATACGCAGTATTTT. This sequence encodes CASSLLAGVGDTQYF.

The chain employs TRBV7-2 and TRBJ2-2; 7 bases fit TRBD1. Germline loops: CDR1 SGHTA, CDR2 FQGNSA. V was pared by 3 bases and J by 3 bases, with 1 base of the junction left unmatched. The CDR3 length is 14 residues. The CDR3 DNA reads TGTGCCAGCAGCTTGACAGGGCACACCGGGGAGCTGTTTTTT. Translating it yields CASSLTGHTGELFF.

J is TRBJ1-1 and V is TRBV4-1, with no clear D. This CDR3 has 14 residues. Trimming pared 4 bases from V and 4 bases from J, leaving 13 bases between. Germline CDR1 and CDR2: MGHRA and YSYEKL. The CDR3 nucleotides read TGCGCCAGCAGCCTTAACAGTGGATTCACTGAAGCTTTCTTT. Translation: CASSLNSGFTEAFF.

This clone was recorded once. The chain is built from TRBV6-1 and TRBJ2-1, with a tentative D call TRBD2 (5 bases). V lost 1 base to trimming and J lost 10 bases, with 11 bases between them. Germline V gene lookup returns CDR1 MNHNS and CDR2 SASEGT. There are 13 residues in the CDR3. The CDR3 sequence is CASSEVRTGEQFF. CDR3 bases: TGTGCCAGCAGTGAAGTTAGGACTGGGGAGCAGTTCTTC.